This entry lists 16 T cell receptor beta chains sequenced from one sample in a study of vaccination effects on CD4 cells after COVID-19. CD4+ T cell isolation took place after 10 days of culture. Antigens of these TCRs are unknown. Measured with immunoSEQ multiplex PCR; TCRdb has only the in-frame clones, and not every one. This sample has tens of thousands of clones, with just over 70% found just once. Sequencing used CD4+ T cells from PBMCs cultured without peptide, obtained before COVID-19 vaccination. The source of these receptors is a human donor who had a prior SARS-CoV-2 infection.

The rearrangement joins TRBV7-9 to TRBJ1-1; TRBD1 aligns across 7 bases. V was pared by 7 bases and J by 10 bases, with 6 bases of the junction left unmatched. Germline V gene data show CDR1 as SEHNR and CDR2 as FQNEAQ (reference sequence). The CDR3 runs 11 residues. The CDR3 sequence is CASTTGQVAFF. In DNA, the CDR3 is TGTGCCAGCACCACCGGACAGGTAGCTTTCTTT.

This chain links TRBV27 with TRBJ2-3; 14 positions match TRBD2. This CDR3 contains 19 residues. Germline CDR1 reads MNHEY; CDR2 reads SMNVEV (reference sequence). J was trimmed by 2 bases and V by 3 bases; bases with no gene match: 10. In DNA, the CDR3 is TGTGCCAGCAGTTTCGTCCCGGGACTAGCGGGGGTGGCCACAGATACGCAGTATTTT. As protein: CASSFVPGLAGVATDTQYF.

V gene TRBV5-1 combines with J gene TRBJ2-3; 10 bases align to TRBD1. The length of the CDR3 is 19 residues. Per germline, CDR1 SGHRS and CDR2 YFSETQ. V lost 4 bases and J lost 4; bases outside the gene matches: 18. For the CDR3, the DNA is TGCGCCAGCAGCCCCGGGACAGGGGACTTCGTATCTTACTCAGATACGCAGTATTTT. Its translation is CASSPGTGDFVSYSDTQYF.

This clone appeared a few times. The chain links TRBV7-9 to TRBJ2-7, with 11 bases fitting TRBD1. This CDR3 comprises 14 residues. Germline CDR1 reads SEHNR; CDR2 reads FQNEAQ (reference sequence). V gave up 3 bases and J gave up 7 bases; unmatched junction bases: 5. CDR3 residues: CASSFGQGAWEQYF. CDR3 nucleotides: TGTGCCAGCAGCTTTGGACAGGGGGCATGGGAGCAGTACTTC. The entire variable domain, with the rest obtained from reference TRBV7-9 and TRBJ2-7, is as follows: DTGVSQNPRHKITKRGQNVTFRCDPISEHNRLYWYRQTLGQGPEFLTYFQNEAQLEKSRLLSDRFSAERPKGSFSTLEIQRTEQGDSAMYLCASSFGQGAWEQYFGPGTRLTVT.

This clone appeared a few times. This sample also contains other DNA sequences that code for the same CDR3. The gene calls are TRBV5-1 and TRBJ2-2; tentative D call: TRBD1 (6 bases). The CDR3 contains 13 residues. Germline V gives CDR1 SGHRS, CDR2 YFSETQ. V gave up 4 bases and J gave up 8 bases, with 12 bases separating them. CDR3 in amino acids: CASSLVGAGELFF. The CDR3 coding sequence is TGCGCCAGCAGCCTCGTGGGGGCTGGGGAGCTGTTTTTT.

Concerning this clone: At the DNA level, this CDR3 is encoded by other sequences in the same sample as well. The chain employs TRBV5-4 and TRBJ2-5; 13 positions match TRBD2. V shed 3 bases and J 5 bases; nucleotides not matched to a gene: 4. Per the germline V gene, CDR1 is SGHNT and CDR2 is YYREEE (reference sequence). There are 15 residues in the CDR3. CDR3 DNA: TGTGCCAGCAGCTCGACTAGCGGGGGGAGGGAGACCCAGTACTTC. Translating it yields CASSSTSGGRETQYF.

This clone was picked up a small number of times. This rearrangement joins TRBV10-3 to TRBJ1-3, with 8 bases matching TRBD1. V lost 0 bases and J lost 3; bases outside the gene matches: 4. The CDR3 is made up of 16 amino acids. Germline lookup yields CDR1 ENHRY and CDR2 SYGVKD. CDR3 protein: CAISESSGGDGNTIYF. CDR3 in DNA: TGTGCCATCAGTGAGTCTTCAGGGGGCGATGGAAACACCATATATTTT.

The CDR3 nucleotides read TGTGCCAGCAGCTCCCTCGGAGGGTCCAATGAGCAGTTCTTC. It translates to CASSSLGGSNEQFF. This chain connects TRBV3-1 (or the pseudogene TRBV3-2) to TRBJ2-1, with D perhaps matching TRBD2 (6 bases). The CDR3 consists of 14 residues. V was cut by 5 bases and J by 6 bases, with 14 bases left in between. CDR1 is LGHDT and CDR2 is YNNKEL in the germline V gene (reference sequence).

This chain uses TRBV3-1 (or the pseudogene TRBV3-2) with TRBJ2-3; weak D call: TRBD2 (6 bases). The CDR3 consists of 14 residues. Trimming took 1 base from V and 1 from J, leaving 6 bases between them. Germline CDR1 is LGHDT and CDR2 is YNNKEL (reference sequence). CDR3 protein: CASSQAGGTDTQYF. The CDR3 coding sequence is TGTGCCAGCAGCCAAGCGGGGGGCACAGATACGCAGTATTTT.

This clone appeared a single time. The chain recombines TRBV5-1 with TRBJ1-1; tentative D call: TRBD1 (5 bases). The CDR3 sequence is 14 residues long. Germline V gene lookup returns CDR1 SGHRS and CDR2 YFSETQ. Trimming took off 4 bases at V and 1 base at J, with 11 bases between the two ends. CDR3 sequence: CASSQYRQNTEAFF. The CDR3 nucleotides are TGCGCCAGCAGCCAATACAGGCAGAACACTGAAGCTTTCTTT.

For this clone: The sample holds other DNA sequences that translate to the same CDR3. The chain uses TRBV4-1 and TRBJ2-1; 11 positions agree with TRBD2. Germline loops: CDR1 MGHRA, CDR2 YSYEKL. The junction had 1 base not matched to a gene; V was cut back by 3 bases and J by 3 bases. The CDR3 is 15 residues long. CDR3 sequence reads: CASSQGTSGYNEQFF. In nucleotides, the CDR3 is TGCGCCAGCAGCCAGGGGACTAGCGGCTACAATGAGCAGTTCTTC.

The chain has TRBV6-4 and TRBJ2-7; tentatively, D is TRBD1 (5 bases). The ends were cut back, 3 bases at V and 4 bases at J, with 16 bases in the middle. Germline CDR1 and CDR2: MRHNA and SNTAGT. The CDR3 extends over 15 amino acids. As DNA, the CDR3 is TGTGCCAGCAGTGAGGGGTCCAGGGTAAGGTACGAGCAGTACTTC. Protein: CASSEGSRVRYEQYF.

The rearrangement uses TRBV30 and TRBJ1-3, with D uncertain. The V gene's germline CDR1 is GTSNPN and CDR2 SVGIG (reference sequence). V lost 0 bases to trimming and J lost 3 bases, with 9 bases between them. The CDR3 consists of 14 residues. This chain's CDR3 is CAWSVLAVGNTIYF. The CDR3 DNA reads as TGTGCCTGGAGTGTTTTGGCGGTTGGAAACACCATATATTTT.

The chain has TRBV19 and TRBJ1-5; 7 nucleotides line up with TRBD1. CDR1 is LNHDA and CDR2 is SQIVND in the germline V gene (reference sequence). The CDR3 consists of 14 residues. V was pared by 7 bases and J by 7 bases, with 10 bases of the junction left unmatched. The CDR3 coding sequence is TGTGCCAGTACCGATGGGACAGCTTGGCAGCCCCAGCATTTT. As protein: CASTDGTAWQPQHF.

V is TRBV3-1 (or the pseudogene TRBV3-2) and J is TRBJ1-6, with 7 bases aligning to TRBD1. Germline V CDR1 and CDR2: LGHDT, YNNKEL (reference sequence). V lost 0 bases and J lost 7; bases outside the gene matches: 12. CDR3 size: 18 residues. CDR3 residues: CASSQEGGGGFANSPLHF. CDR3 DNA: TGTGCCAGCAGCCAAGAAGGGGGAGGGGGCTTTGCCAATTCACCCCTCCACTTT.

This clone appeared once. The rearrangement uses TRBV19 and TRBJ1-1; D not resolved. V dropped 5 bases and J dropped 4 bases, with 8 bases sitting between them. The V gene's germline CDR1 is LNHDA and CDR2 SQIVND (reference sequence). The CDR3 consists of 12 residues. CDR3 sequence reads: CASSYQTTEAFF. In DNA, the CDR3 is TGTGCCAGTAGTTACCAAACCACTGAAGCTTTCTTT.